These T cell receptor beta chains were read from a single sample in a study of OX40 agonist ivuxolimab in advanced cancers. The protocol was immunoSEQ multiplex PCR, while the TCRdb copy is restricted to in-frame clones and leaves out a portion. The repertoire holds 78,000 or so clones, about 90% seen once, with more than 0.4% in the top ten. The sequencing used CD4+ or CD8+ T cells sorted from blood, collected in a trial of the OX40 agonist ivuxolimab. Receptor source: an adult with an advanced solid tumor such as melanoma, head and neck, liver or kidney cancer. Both conserved end residues are part of each CDR3. Each record gives: clone size, J gene, D gene, V gene, CDR3 protein, CDR3 DNA. D genes are given only for firm matches. Clone size, where shown, is once, few, many, or a class for clones that have expanded.

once	TRBJ2-2	-	TRBV5-1	CASSPATGNTGELFF	TGCGCCAGCAGCCCCGCAACAGGGAACACCGGGGAGCTGTTTTTT
-	TRBJ2-1	TRBD2	TRBV4-3	CASSPGGGRNNEQFF	TGCGCCAGCAGCCCGGGGGGGGGCAGGAACAATGAGCAGTTCTTC
-	TRBJ2-7	-	TRBV10-2	CASKPGPSYEQYF	TGCGCCAGCAAGCCGGGTCCCTCCTACGAGCAGTACTTC
-	TRBJ1-2	-	TRBV9	CASSVSLGLDGYTF	TGTGCCAGCAGCGTAAGCTTGGGGTTGGATGGCTACACCTTC
-	TRBJ1-2	-	TRBV7-9	CASSLVVTGDYGYTF	TGTGCCAGCAGCTTAGTGGTGACGGGGGACTATGGCTACACCTTC
-	TRBJ2-7	TRBD2	TRBV11-2	CASSTSGLTTYEQYF	TGTGCCAGCAGCACCTCGGGACTAACCACCTACGAGCAGTACTTC
-	TRBJ1-5	-	TRBV6-6	CASRLIIGQPQHF	TGTGCCAGCAGGCTCATAATCGGGCAGCCCCAGCATTTT
few	TRBJ2-5	-	TRBV7-2	CASSLNTVQETQYF	TGTGCCAGCAGCTTAAATACAGTCCAAGAGACCCAGTACTTC
few	TRBJ1-1	-	TRBV11-2	CASSLLGPTNTEAFF	TGTGCCAGCAGCTTATTAGGCCCGACGAACACTGAAGCTTTCTTT
-	TRBJ1-5	-	TRBV6-5	CASSQDGVNQPQHF	TGTGCCAGCAGCCAGGACGGAGTCAATCAGCCCCAGCATTTT
-	TRBJ1-3	-	TRBV28	CASSLVINSGNTIYF	TGTGCCAGCAGTTTAGTCATCAACTCTGGAAACACCATATATTTT
-	TRBJ2-7	-	TRBV9	CASSVAGEFIYEQYF	TGTGCCAGCAGCGTAGCTGGAGAGTTCATTTACGAGCAGTACTTC
-	TRBJ1-5	-	TRBV19	CASSMGVNSNQPQHF	TGTGCCAGTAGTATGGGGGTAAATAGCAATCAGCCCCAGCATTTT
once	TRBJ2-5	-	TRBV29-1	CSVVRGGEPETQYF	TGCAGCGTCGTCAGGGGGGGAGAACCAGAGACCCAGTACTTC
-	TRBJ2-2	-	TRBV4-1	CASSQDTMETTNTGELFF	TGCGCCAGCAGCCAAGATACGATGGAGACGACGAACACCGGGGAGCTGTTTTTT
-	TRBJ2-7	TRBD2	TRBV27	CASSNTRTSGSYEQYF	TGTGCCAGCAGCAATACTCGGACTAGCGGCTCCTACGAGCAGTACTTC
-	TRBJ1-1	-	TRBV7-9	CASCRAVTNTEAFF	TGTGCCAGCTGCCGGGCGGTGACGAACACTGAAGCTTTCTTT
-	TRBJ1-1	TRBD1	TRBV6-5	CASRRDSLNTEAFF	TGTGCCAGCAGAAGGGACAGCTTAAACACTGAAGCTTTCTTT
-	TRBJ2-3	TRBD2	TRBV6-5	CASTPGSGIDTQYF	TGTGCCAGCACACCTGGTAGCGGGATAGATACGCAGTATTTT
-	TRBJ1-5	-	TRBV19	CASSIRRIDQPQHF	TGTGCCAGTAGTATTCGACGGATTGATCAGCCCCAGCATTTT
once	TRBJ2-5	-	TRBV5-4	CASSFGEGPETQYF	TGTGCCAGCAGCTTTGGTGAGGGCCCGGAGACCCAGTACTTC
-	TRBJ2-7	TRBD1	TRBV29-1	CSVETGIEYEQYF	TGCAGCGTTGAGACAGGGATCGAGTACGAGCAGTACTTC
-	TRBJ2-1	TRBD1	TRBV5-4	CASSGTGGSYNEQFF	TGTGCCAGCAGCGGTACAGGGGGCTCCTACAATGAGCAGTTCTTC
-	TRBJ1-4	TRBD1	TRBV27	CASSKRQGINEKLFF	TGTGCCAGCAGTAAGAGACAGGGCATAAATGAAAAACTGTTTTTT
-	TRBJ2-1	-	TRBV19	CASASPGVGNEQFF	TGTGCCAGTGCCAGCCCCGGGGTCGGTAATGAGCAGTTCTTC
-	TRBJ1-1	-	TRBV12-5	CASGATGSAEAFF	TGTGCTAGTGGGGCAACAGGATCAGCTGAAGCTTTCTTT
-	TRBJ1-5	-	TRBV19	CASSRGRVVQPQHF	TGTGCCAGTAGTCGCGGCAGGGTAGTTCAGCCCCAGCATTTT
-	TRBJ2-3	-	TRBV10-3	CAISESGDFADTQYF	TGTGCCATCAGTGAGTCAGGGGATTTCGCAGATACGCAGTATTTT
-	TRBJ1-4	-	TRBV30	CAWSKAGPFGEKLFF	TGTGCCTGGAGTAAAGCTGGGCCGTTCGGGGAAAAACTGTTTTTT
-	TRBJ2-6	-	TRBV5-1	CASSLWGRSSSGANVLTF	TGCGCCAGCAGCTTGTGGGGGAGATCCTCCTCTGGGGCCAACGTCCTGACTTTC
-	TRBJ2-7	-	TRBV5-6	CASSFLWGGRGPHEQYF	TGTGCCAGCAGCTTCCTCTGGGGGGGCAGGGGGCCCCACGAGCAGTACTTC
-	TRBJ2-7	-	TRBV11-3	CASRVETSGEQYF	TGTGCCAGCAGGGTTGAGACGAGCGGCGAGCAGTACTTC
-	TRBJ2-1	TRBD2	TRBV6-4	CASSFSGSSYNEQFF	TGTGCCAGCAGTTTTAGCGGGAGCTCCTACAATGAGCAGTTCTTC
-	TRBJ1-1	TRBD1	TRBV27	CASSLYRGGTEAFF	TGTGCCAGCAGTTTATACAGGGGGGGAACTGAAGCTTTCTTT
once	TRBJ2-1	TRBD2	TRBV6-1	CASLVLVGGLSTFF	TGTGCCAGTTTGGTGTTGGTGGGAGGGTTGAGTACGTTCTTC
-	TRBJ2-1	-	TRBV7-2	CASTFSPYNEQFF	TGTGCCAGCACTTTTAGCCCTTACAATGAGCAGTTCTTC
-	TRBJ2-5	-	TRBV13	CASSLFASQETQYF	TGTGCCAGCAGCTTATTTGCCAGTCAAGAGACCCAGTACTTC
-	TRBJ2-5	TRBD2	TRBV27	CASSRLALRETQYF	TGTGCCAGCAGTCGACTAGCGCTGAGAGAGACCCAGTACTTC
-	TRBJ2-3	TRBD2	TRBV19	CASSLGLAGSATDTQYF	TGTGCCAGTAGTTTGGGACTAGCGGGATCTGCCACAGATACGCAGTATTTT
-	TRBJ1-5	-	TRBV6-1	CASSVSGSRNQPQHF	TGTGCCAGCAGTGTGTCGGGGAGTCGCAATCAGCCCCAGCATTTT
few	TRBJ2-7	-	TRBV29-1	CSVSRSGEQYF	TGCAGCGTTTCTCGGTCTGGGGAGCAGTACTTC
-	TRBJ2-7	TRBD2	TRBV2	CASSESSGGLYEQYF	TGTGCCAGCAGTGAATCTAGCGGAGGACTATACGAGCAGTACTTC
once	TRBJ1-2	-	TRBV29-1	CSVERPGRTYGYTF	TGCAGCGTTGAAAGGCCAGGGCGTACCTATGGCTACACCTTC
-	TRBJ2-7	-	TRBV27	CASSPTWISSYEQYF	TGTGCCAGCAGTCCCACGTGGATTTCCTCCTACGAGCAGTACTTC
once	TRBJ2-2	-	TRBV7-3	CASSRAGQNTGELFF	TGTGCCAGCAGTAGAGCGGGACAGAACACCGGGGAGCTGTTTTTT
-	TRBJ2-7	-	TRBV6-5	CASSSLYEQYF	TGTGCCAGCAGTTCTTTATACGAGCAGTACTTC
-	TRBJ2-3	-	TRBV7-8	CASTLRRGNTDTQYF	TGTGCCAGCACCCTCAGGAGGGGGAACACAGATACGCAGTATTTT
once	TRBJ2-7	-	TRBV6-4	CASSGIQGGEQYF	TGTGCCAGCAGTGGGATACAGGGAGGCGAGCAGTACTTC
-	TRBJ2-5	TRBD1	TRBV6-5	CASRRTGAGKETQYF	TGTGCCAGCAGGCGGACAGGGGCGGGTAAGGAGACCCAGTACTTC
-	TRBJ1-3	-	TRBV10-3	CAITLGPISSGNTIYF	TGTGCCATCACCCTGGGACCGATAAGCTCTGGAAACACCATATATTTT
-	TRBJ1-2	TRBD1	TRBV6-6	CASSSTGDYGYTF	TGTGCCAGCAGTTCAACAGGGGACTATGGCTACACCTTC
-	TRBJ2-2	TRBD1	TRBV7-9	CASSVSGTGDTGELFF	TGTGCCAGCAGCGTTAGCGGGACAGGGGACACCGGGGAGCTGTTTTTT
few	TRBJ2-3	TRBD2	TRBV7-2	CASSLQPAGVRDTQYF	TGTGCCAGCAGCTTACAACCAGCGGGAGTTAGAGATACGCAGTATTTT
-	TRBJ2-3	-	TRBV19	CASSIDGRGTDTQYF	TGTGCCAGTAGTATAGATGGCAGGGGCACAGATACGCAGTATTTT
-	TRBJ2-7	-	TRBV30	CAWSRGGTTYEQYF	TGTGCCTGGAGCCGCGGGGGCACGACCTACGAGCAGTACTTC
-	TRBJ2-7	-	TRBV9	CASSPPAGSSYEQYF	TGTGCCAGCAGCCCCCCTGCGGGGAGCTCCTACGAGCAGTACTTC
few	TRBJ2-1	-	TRBV19	CASSIPGGNEQFF	TGTGCCAGTAGTATCCCGGGTGGGAATGAGCAGTTCTTC